These T cell receptor beta chains were read from a single sample in a study of blood T cell repertoires in COVID-19. Using immunoSEQ multiplex PCR, the repertoire was profiled, and TCRdb retains in-frame clones only, with some absent. The sample contains about 190,000 clones, more than 75% of which appear only once. Sequencing was performed on peripheral blood. Receptors were obtained from a human donor in a cohort sampled during active COVID-19. Each CDR3 is given with its conserved first and last residue. D genes are given only for firm matches. Only part of the rows carry a size: once, few, many, or a class if the clone is expanded.

D: NA
J: TRBJ1-1
V: TRBV5-6
size: once
DNA: TGTGCCAGCAGCTTGGCGGGACACCCGAACACTGAAGCTTTCTTT
CDR3: CASSLAGHPNTEAFF

D: NA
J: TRBJ2-7
V: TRBV5-4
size: many
DNA: TGTGCCAGCAGCTCCCAGAGGGGGCGGGGGGTTCTCTACGAGCAGTACTTC
CDR3: CASSSQRGRGVLYEQYF

D: NA
J: TRBJ2-3
V: TRBV28
size: NA
DNA: TGTGCCAGCAGCACCCCGGCCCAGGTGGGCACAGATACGCAGTATTTT
CDR3: CASSTPAQVGTDTQYF

D: NA
J: TRBJ2-7
V: TRBV7-2
size: NA
DNA: TGTGCCAGCAGCTTAGCTGGTCTAGGTAGCTACGAGCAGTACTTC
CDR3: CASSLAGLGSYEQYF

D: NA
J: TRBJ1-2
V: TRBV19
size: NA
DNA: TGTGCCAGTAGTCCCTGGGGGGAGATTTCGCGTGAGGAATATGGCTACACCTTC
CDR3: CASSPWGEISREEYGYTF

D: TRBD1
J: TRBJ1-5
V: TRBV3-1/TRBV3-2
size: NA
DNA: TGTGCCAGCAGCGAGGGACAGGGCAATCAGCCCCAGCATTTT
CDR3: CASSEGQGNQPQHF

D: TRBD1
J: TRBJ1-2
V: TRBV14
size: NA
DNA: TGTGCCAGCAGCCAAGTCCGACAGGGATTGGATGGCTACACCTTC
CDR3: CASSQVRQGLDGYTF

D: TRBD2
J: TRBJ2-1
V: TRBV28
size: NA
DNA: TGTGCCAGCAGGCCCGGCGGACTAGCGGAGCCGAGCTCCTACAATGAGCAGTTCTTC
CDR3: CASRPGGLAEPSSYNEQFF

D: NA
J: TRBJ2-7
V: TRBV24-1
size: NA
DNA: TGTGCCACCAGTGATTACAGGGACGAGCAGTACTTC
CDR3: CATSDYRDEQYF

D: NA
J: TRBJ2-2
V: TRBV28
size: NA
DNA: TGTGCCAGCAGTTTCCCGAATACTAGGGCTGACACCGGGGAGCTGTTTTTT
CDR3: CASSFPNTRADTGELFF

D: TRBD1
J: TRBJ1-4
V: TRBV30
size: NA
DNA: TGTGCCTGGAGTCCGGACAGGAATGAAAAACTGTTTTTT
CDR3: CAWSPDRNEKLFF

D: NA
J: TRBJ1-2
V: TRBV10-3
size: NA
DNA: TGTGCCATCAGTGAAGCAGGGATTTATGGCTACACCTTC
CDR3: CAISEAGIYGYTF

D: TRBD1
J: TRBJ1-5
V: TRBV5-8
size: NA
DNA: TGTGCCAGCAGCCCCGGGACAGCATTTTATAGCAATCAGCCCCAGCATTTT
CDR3: CASSPGTAFYSNQPQHF

D: TRBD1
J: TRBJ1-6
V: TRBV27
size: NA
DNA: TGTGCCAGCAGGACCGACAGGGGAATTAATAATTCACCCCTCCACTTT
CDR3: CASRTDRGINNSPLHF

D: TRBD2
J: TRBJ2-7
V: TRBV27
size: once
DNA: TGTGCCAGCAGTCCCGGCGCTAGCGGGAGGGCCGGCGAGCAGTACTTC
CDR3: CASSPGASGRAGEQYF

D: NA
J: TRBJ2-7
V: TRBV14
size: NA
DNA: TGTGCCAGCAGCCCAAAGGACTTTTCCTACGAGCAGTACTTC
CDR3: CASSPKDFSYEQYF

D: NA
J: TRBJ1-1
V: TRBV9
size: NA
DNA: TGTGCCAGCAGCGCAGGCCCGACCCATGTGAACACTGAAGCTTTCTTT
CDR3: CASSAGPTHVNTEAFF

D: TRBD1
J: TRBJ1-1
V: TRBV5-8
size: NA
DNA: TGTGCCAGCAGCGTCGGACAGGTAGACACTGAAGCTTTCTTT
CDR3: CASSVGQVDTEAFF

D: NA
J: TRBJ1-5
V: TRBV27
size: NA
DNA: TGTGCCAGCAGGCCCAAAGGATTTGGGGGGTTCAGCCAGCCCCAGCATTTT
CDR3: CASRPKGFGGFSQPQHF

D: NA
J: TRBJ2-7
V: TRBV2
size: NA
DNA: TGTGCCAGCAGTGGAGGGAACGAGCAGTACTTC
CDR3: CASSGGNEQYF

D: NA
J: TRBJ2-1
V: TRBV30
size: few
DNA: TGTGCCTGGAGTTCTGTGGCCACCTACAATGAGCAGTTCTTC
CDR3: CAWSSVATYNEQFF

D: TRBD1
J: TRBJ1-6
V: TRBV4-3
size: NA
DNA: TGCGCCAGCAGCCAAGACAGGGGGAATTCACCCCTCCACTTT
CDR3: CASSQDRGNSPLHF

D: NA
J: TRBJ2-7
V: TRBV7-9
size: NA
DNA: TGTGCCAGCAGCTTAGGACTCCGCGGACTCATCTACGAGCAGTACTTC
CDR3: CASSLGLRGLIYEQYF

D: TRBD1
J: TRBJ1-5
V: TRBV2
size: NA
DNA: TGTGCCAGCAGTCCACAGGGGACCCCCAATCAGCCCCAGCATTTT
CDR3: CASSPQGTPNQPQHF

D: NA
J: TRBJ2-2
V: TRBV19
size: NA
DNA: TGTGCCAGTAGTATTTTCCGGAACACCGGGGAGCTGTTTTTT
CDR3: CASSIFRNTGELFF

D: TRBD1
J: TRBJ1-1
V: TRBV28
size: NA
DNA: TGTGCCAGCAGTTTATTGGGTTTAGGGGGCGCCCACACTGAAGCTTTCTTT
CDR3: CASSLLGLGGAHTEAFF

D: TRBD2
J: TRBJ2-7
V: TRBV5-4
size: NA
DNA: TGTGCCAGCAGCGCAGTAGCGGGAGGAGGCAACGGGGAGCAGTACTTC
CDR3: CASSAVAGGGNGEQYF

D: NA
J: TRBJ1-1
V: TRBV5-1
size: NA
DNA: TGCGCCAGCAGCTTGGGTGGGGGGTGGTCGAACACTGAAGCTTTCTTT
CDR3: CASSLGGGWSNTEAFF

D: NA
J: TRBJ2-1
V: TRBV3-1/TRBV3-2
size: NA
DNA: TGTGCCAGCAGCCAAGGGGGGCCCGGGGCCAATGAGCAGTTCTTC
CDR3: CASSQGGPGANEQFF

D: NA
J: TRBJ2-7
V: TRBV9
size: NA
DNA: TGTGCCAGCAGCGTAGATTCTGAGTCTACCTACGAGCAGTACTTC
CDR3: CASSVDSESTYEQYF

D: NA
J: TRBJ2-3
V: TRBV7-9
size: NA
DNA: TGTGCCAGCAGCTTAGTAGCGAGCTCCACAGATACGCAGTATTTT
CDR3: CASSLVASSTDTQYF

D: NA
J: TRBJ1-1
V: TRBV7-2
size: few
DNA: TGTGCCAGCAGGTCAGGGGTTGGGTGGCGAACTGAAGCTTTCTTT
CDR3: CASRSGVGWRTEAFF

D: TRBD1
J: TRBJ1-1
V: TRBV7-9
size: NA
DNA: TGTGCCAGCAGCCTAGACAGGGGGAGCACTGAAGCTTTCTTT
CDR3: CASSLDRGSTEAFF

D: NA
J: TRBJ1-1
V: TRBV18
size: NA
DNA: TGTGCCAGCTCCCCAGGGCAGGGCCCATACACTGAAGCTTTCTTT
CDR3: CASSPGQGPYTEAFF

D: TRBD1
J: TRBJ2-1
V: TRBV19
size: NA
DNA: TGTGCCAGTAGTACCCAGGGACAGGCGTGGAATGAGCAGTTCTTC
CDR3: CASSTQGQAWNEQFF

D: NA
J: TRBJ2-1
V: TRBV6-1
size: NA
DNA: TGTGCCAGCAGTGAAGTGGGCAGGGGCGTCAATGAGCAGTTCTTC
CDR3: CASSEVGRGVNEQFF

D: TRBD2
J: TRBJ2-1
V: TRBV19
size: once
DNA: TGTGCCAGTAGTACTACTAGCGGACCCTCCAATGAGCAGTTCTTC
CDR3: CASSTTSGPSNEQFF

D: TRBD1
J: TRBJ1-1
V: TRBV6-6
size: NA
DNA: TGTGCCAGCAGCAAGGGACAGGGTTATTTGAACACTGAAGCTTTCTTT
CDR3: CASSKGQGYLNTEAFF

D: TRBD2
J: TRBJ2-1
V: TRBV6-2/TRBV6-3
size: many
DNA: TGTGCCAGCAGTAAAGGACTAGCGGGAACTGAGCAGTTCTTC
CDR3: CASSKGLAGTEQFF

D: NA
J: TRBJ2-3
V: TRBV7-6
size: NA
DNA: TGTGCCAGCAGCCCACCGGGAATTAACACAGATACGCAGTATTTT
CDR3: CASSPPGINTDTQYF

D: TRBD1
J: TRBJ2-1
V: TRBV6-1
size: NA
DNA: TGTGCCAGCAGTGCCCGGGGGCAGGGGGCGAGGACTCGCTCCTACAATGAGCAGTTCTTC
CDR3: CASSARGQGARTRSYNEQFF